Listed below are T cell receptor beta chains from one sample, sequenced in a study of PD-L1 blockade in urothelial cancer. Here immunoSEQ multiplex PCR was the method, and the copy in TCRdb shows in-frame clones only, minus some. The sample carries just over 50,000 clones, approximately 77% recorded once. The material sequenced was PBMCs, taken around atezolizumab (anti-PD-L1) treatment. Receptors originate from an older man with urothelial cancer. Each CDR3 is given with its conserved first and last residue. D genes are given only for firm matches. A clone size is listed for some rows: how often the clone was seen (once, few, many), or a class if it is expanded.

d_gene | abundance | j_gene | v_gene | CDR3nt | CDR3aa
NA | NA | TRBJ1-2 | TRBV11-2 | TGTGCCAGCAGCTCCCCGGACAGAGTTTATGGCTACACCTTC | CASSSPDRVYGYTF
NA | NA | TRBJ1-4 | TRBV18 | TGTGCCAGCTCGATCGGGGGAGGTGAAAAACTGTTTTTT | CASSIGGGEKLFF
NA | once | TRBJ2-2 | TRBV7-2 | TGTGCCAGCAGCTTAAGAGGGCCTGGGACCGGGGAGCTGTTTTTT | CASSLRGPGTGELFF
NA | few | TRBJ1-1 | TRBV18 | TGTGCCAGCTCCCCCCTCGGGGGGTTCGTGACTTTCTTT | CASSPLGGFVTFF
NA | NA | TRBJ1-3 | TRBV7-2 | TGTGCCAGCAGCTTAGGGGCGGGGACGACCTACTCTGGAAACACCATATATTTT | CASSLGAGTTYSGNTIYF
NA | NA | TRBJ2-2 | TRBV19 | TGTGCCAGTAGTGCCCAGGGGAAGAACACCGGGGAGCTGTTTTTT | CASSAQGKNTGELFF
NA | NA | TRBJ1-6 | TRBV5-1 | TGCGCCAGCAGCTTCAGAGGTTCACCCCTCCACTTT | CASSFRGSPLHF
TRBD2 | once | TRBJ2-3 | TRBV2 | TGTGCCAGCAGTGGGGGTCCGGGGGGGCCGACAGATACGCAGTATTTT | CASSGGPGGPTDTQYF
NA | NA | TRBJ1-1 | TRBV7-9 | TGTGCCAGCAGCTTAAATCATTGGGGGGGCGCGTATGAAGCTTTCTTT | CASSLNHWGGAYEAFF
TRBD1 | once | TRBJ1-5 | TRBV4-3 | TGCGCCAGCAGCCAAGATAGGGCAGGGGGCGCGAATCAGCCCCAGCATTTT | CASSQDRAGGANQPQHF
NA | NA | TRBJ2-2 | TRBV7-9 | TGTGCCAGCAGTCCAACTAGTTTCTCCGGGGAGCTGTTTTTT | CASSPTSFSGELFF
TRBD1 | NA | TRBJ2-3 | TRBV12-5 | TGTGCTAGTGGTGTAGCAGGGGGTACGCAGTATTTT | CASGVAGGTQYF
TRBD1 | NA | TRBJ1-2 | TRBV7-9 | TGTGCCAGCAGTTTGCTACAGGGGAACTATGGCTACACCTTC | CASSLLQGNYGYTF
NA | NA | TRBJ2-1 | TRBV11-2 | TGTGCCAGCAGCTTAGGCTCCAGAAACAATGAGCAGTTCTTC | CASSLGSRNNEQFF
NA | medium-sized | TRBJ1-2 | TRBV11-3 | TGTGCCAGCAGCTTAGATAGTTCAGCAGGGGCCTATGGCTACACCTTC | CASSLDSSAGAYGYTF
TRBD2 | NA | TRBJ2-3 | TRBV27 | TGTGCCAGCAGTTTACGCGGGAGGAGACCCCCATCGGCCACAGATACGCAGTATTTT | CASSLRGRRPPSATDTQYF
NA | few | TRBJ1-3 | TRBV5-4 | TGTGCCAGCAGCTTGGACCTGAGCTCTGGAAACACCATATATTTT | CASSLDLSSGNTIYF
TRBD1 | NA | TRBJ2-2 | TRBV13 | TGTGCCAGCAGCGAACAGGGGGGAGCGAACACCGGGGAGCTGTTTTTT | CASSEQGGANTGELFF
TRBD2 | many | TRBJ2-7 | TRBV27 | TGTGCCAGCAGTTTAGGGACTAGCGGAATCTACGAGCAGTACTTC | CASSLGTSGIYEQYF
TRBD2 | NA | TRBJ2-7 | TRBV6-1 | TGTGCCAGCAGTGTATCGCTAGCGGGGCCCTACGAGCAGTACTTC | CASSVSLAGPYEQYF
NA | medium-sized | TRBJ1-2 | TRBV7-2 | TGTGCCAGCAGCCTTCCCCAGGACTATGGCTACACCTTC | CASSLPQDYGYTF
TRBD1 | NA | TRBJ1-5 | TRBV2 | TGTGCCAGCAGTGGCGGGACAGGGGGTGGTCAGCCCCAGCATTTT | CASSGGTGGGQPQHF
TRBD1 | NA | TRBJ2-3 | TRBV2 | TGTGCCAGCGGACAGGGTAGAACAGATACGCAGTATTTT | CASGQGRTDTQYF
NA | NA | TRBJ2-6 | TRBV7-9 | TGTGCCAGCAGCTTCTTGCGGAGGGCCGGGTCTGGGGCCAACGTCCTGACTTTC | CASSFLRRAGSGANVLTF
TRBD1 | few | TRBJ2-1 | TRBV5-5 | TGTGCCAGCATGCCCCCGGGACAGGTTTATGAGCAGTTCTTC | CASMPPGQVYEQFF
NA | NA | TRBJ2-5 | TRBV7-2 | TGTGCCAGCAGCCCCGGGATGTCCATGCAAGAGACCCAGTACTTC | CASSPGMSMQETQYF
TRBD1 | many | TRBJ1-3 | TRBV4-1 | TGCGCCAGCAGCCAAGCCGGGACAGGCTCTGGAAACACCATATATTTT | CASSQAGTGSGNTIYF
TRBD2 | NA | TRBJ2-1 | TRBV11-1 | TGTGCCAGCAGTTCCCAAGGACTAGCGGGGGCAGAGGAGCAGTTCTTC | CASSSQGLAGAEEQFF
TRBD1 | NA | TRBJ2-5 | TRBV7-8 | TGTGCCAGCAGCGCCCAGACAGGGGCAGAGACCCAGTACTTC | CASSAQTGAETQYF
NA | NA | TRBJ2-5 | TRBV18 | TGTGCCAGCTCACCTCAAAGGGGAGAGACCCAGTACTTC | CASSPQRGETQYF
NA | NA | TRBJ1-2 | TRBV15 | TGTGCCACCAGTCCCGACAGGAACTATGGCTACACCTTC | CATSPDRNYGYTF
TRBD1 | NA | TRBJ1-1 | TRBV11-3 | TGTGCCAGCACCTCGGGGACAGGCCAACCCACTGAAGCTTTCTTT | CASTSGTGQPTEAFF
TRBD2 | NA | TRBJ2-3 | TRBV18 | TGTGCCAGCTCCCCACCCGGGACTACGCGCACAGATACGCAGTATTTT | CASSPPGTTRTDTQYF
TRBD1 | NA | TRBJ2-7 | TRBV25-1 | TGTGCCAGCCGGACAGGATACTACGAGCAGTACTTC | CASRTGYYEQYF
NA | NA | TRBJ2-1 | TRBV25-1 | TGTGCCAGCAGTCGAGGTCTGTACAATGAGCAGTTCTTC | CASSRGLYNEQFF
TRBD1 | NA | TRBJ1-4 | TRBV6-5 | TGTGCCAGCAGGCCCCGGACAGGGGGGTTTGAAAAACTGTTTTTT | CASRPRTGGFEKLFF
TRBD1 | once | TRBJ1-2 | TRBV7-9 | TGTGCCAGCAGTCTATCGGGACAGTATGGCTACACCTTC | CASSLSGQYGYTF
NA | NA | TRBJ1-1 | TRBV2 | TGTGCCAGCAGGGTCCCGGGACAACAGAACACTGAAGCTTTCTTT | CASRVPGQQNTEAFF
TRBD1 | NA | TRBJ1-2 | TRBV5-1 | TGCGCCAGCAGCTTGCGGGGGACAGGGGGCGGTCATGGCTACACCTTC | CASSLRGTGGGHGYTF
TRBD1 | NA | TRBJ1-1 | TRBV2 | TGTGCCAGCAGTGCCCGACGGGGCAGGGGGGTTGGGGGGAACACTGAAGCTTTCTTT | CASSARRGRGVGGNTEAFF
TRBD1 | NA | TRBJ1-2 | TRBV9 | TGTGCCAGCAGCGTGCAGCAGGGGGCGCAGGATCTTAACTATGGCTACACCTTC | CASSVQQGAQDLNYGYTF
TRBD1 | NA | TRBJ2-6 | TRBV14 | TGTGCCAGCAGCCCAGGTATGCAGGGGGCGCTCCCTGGGGCCAACGTCCTGACTTTC | CASSPGMQGALPGANVLTF
TRBD2 | NA | TRBJ2-5 | TRBV7-9 | TGTGCCAGCAGCGGGGGACTAGCGGGACCCCTCCAAGAGACCCAGTACTTC | CASSGGLAGPLQETQYF
NA | NA | TRBJ2-2 | TRBV5-1 | TGCGCCAGCAGCTTGGGACAGACGAACACCGGGGAGCTGTTTTTT | CASSLGQTNTGELFF
NA | NA | TRBJ1-2 | TRBV27 | TGTGCCAGCAGTCCGAGGGCTTACTATGGCTACACCTTC | CASSPRAYYGYTF
NA | NA | TRBJ1-2 | TRBV10-1 | TGCGCCAGCAGTATGAACTGCCCTAACTATGGCTACACCTTC | CASSMNCPNYGYTF
NA | NA | TRBJ2-3 | TRBV7-2 | TGTGCCAGCAGCTGGCCTCGAACGGGAGTTCCAGATACGCAGTATTTT | CASSWPRTGVPDTQYF
TRBD2 | NA | TRBJ2-3 | TRBV18 | TGTGCCAGCTCATTCGGCGGGGGGCCTGGCACAGATACGCAGTATTTT | CASSFGGGPGTDTQYF
TRBD1 | NA | TRBJ1-2 | TRBV19 | TGTGCCAGTAGTCCCGACAGGGGGCGGTTCAGTGGCTACACCTTC | CASSPDRGRFSGYTF
TRBD1 | few | TRBJ1-5 | TRBV19 | TGTGCCAGTACCATAAAGACAGGGTCGAGCAATCAGCCCCAGCATTTT | CASTIKTGSSNQPQHF
NA | NA | TRBJ2-2 | TRBV6-5 | TGTGCCAGCAGTTACAAAGGGAGTAACACCGGGGAGCTGTTTTTT | CASSYKGSNTGELFF
TRBD1 | NA | TRBJ2-3 | TRBV7-2 | TGTGCCAGCAGCTTAGGGGGGGCAGGGGGCCGGGCAGATACGCAGTATTTT | CASSLGGAGGRADTQYF